This passage covers 20 T cell receptor beta chains from one sample sequenced in a study of radiotherapy plus CTLA-4 blockade in lung cancer. Repertoires were generated with immunoSEQ multiplex PCR, while TCRdb's copy carries only in-frame clones and drops some. Among tens of thousands of clones listed, 78% were seen once. The source material was peripheral blood, sampled from a patient treated with radiotherapy plus ipilimumab. These receptors originate from a human donor with non-small cell lung cancer who had a partial response to radiotherapy plus ipilimumab. Some clones in this sample may be carry-over from other donors' samples.

The rearrangement joins TRBV7-6 to TRBJ2-7, with 8 bases lining up with TRBD1. The ends lost 5 bases at V and 5 bases at J; junction bases unmatched: 2. This CDR3 has 12 residues. CDR1 and CDR2 (germline): SGHVS, FNYEAQ. Here the CDR3 DNA reads TGTGCCAGCAGCCCGACAGGGGACGAGCAGTACTTC. Amino acids: CASSPTGDEQYF.

CDR3 in DNA: TGTGCCAGCGCTACAGGGCCAACTAATGAAAAACTGTTTTTT. Translating it yields CASATGPTNEKLFF. V is TRBV2 and J is TRBJ1-4; D may be TRBD1 (6 bases). This CDR3 is 14 amino acids long. Trimming cost V 8 bases and J 0 bases, with 10 bases left between them. Germline loops: CDR1 SNHLY, CDR2 FYNNEI. Combining the CDR3 with reference TRBV2 and TRBJ1-4 gives the whole variable domain EPEVTQTPSHQVTQMGQEVILRCVPISNHLYFYWYRQILGQKVEFLVSFYNNEISEKSEIFDDQFSVERPDGSNFTLKIRSTKLEDSAMYFCASATGPTNEKLFFGSGTQLSVL.

The V gene is TRBV19, the J gene TRBJ2-4, with 7 nucleotides matching TRBD1. The germline gives CDR1 LNHDA, CDR2 SQIVND (reference sequence). The CDR3 sequence is 16 residues long. After removal of 0 bases from V and 1 base from J, the junction contained 3 bases not matched to a gene. The CDR3 is CASSIDPRGAKNIQYF. In DNA, the CDR3 is TGTGCCAGTAGTATAGATCCCAGGGGGGCCAAAAACATTCAGTACTTC.

The chain combines TRBV28 with TRBJ1-3; no definite D call. Germline-derived CDR1 and CDR2 are MDHEN and SYDVKM. This CDR3 has 16 residues. Trimming took 6 bases from V and 3 from J, leaving 18 bases between them. The DNA of the CDR3 is TGTGCCAGCAGACCCAGTCCGGGAGTAAGTGGAAACACCATATATTTT. Amino acid sequence: CASRPSPGVSGNTIYF. The whole variable domain, remainder taken from reference TRBV28 and TRBJ1-3, is DVKVTQSSRYLVKRTGEKVFLECVQDMDHENMFWYRQDPGLGLRLIYFSYDVKMKEKGDIPEGYSVSREKKERFSLILESASTNQTSMYLCASRPSPGVSGNTIYFGEGSWLTVV.

The rearrangement uses TRBV27 and TRBJ1-6; D is ambiguous. Germline CDR1 and CDR2: MNHEY and SMNVEV (reference sequence). The V end lost 9 bases, the J end lost 4 bases, and 16 bases lay between the germline ends. The length of the CDR3 is 15 residues. The CDR3 loop is CASAREGYYNSPLHF. The CDR3 DNA reads TGTGCCAGTGCAAGGGAGGGCTATTATAATTCACCCCTCCACTTT.

This sequence joins TRBV6-1 and TRBJ1-5; perhaps TRBD1 as D (5 bases). Germline V lookup: CDR1 MNHNS, CDR2 SASEGT. Trimming removed 5 bases at V and 9 bases at J, with 14 bases between. The CDR3 runs to 13 residues. The CDR3 here is CASSTDTTRPQHF. CDR3 in DNA: TGTGCCAGCAGTACGGACACCACACGGCCCCAGCATTTT.

CDR3 DNA: TGTGCCAGCAGGAGAGACAGATCAACTAATGAAAAACTGTTTTTT. This codes for CASRRDRSTNEKLFF. The V call is TRBV6-1, the J call TRBJ1-4, with D perhaps matching TRBD1 (5 bases). Germline V lookup: CDR1 MNHNS, CDR2 SASEGT. V shed 6 bases and J shed 0 bases, with 11 bases lying between them. The CDR3 consists of 15 residues.

This chain links TRBV2 with TRBJ2-5; D perhaps matches TRBD1 (5 bases). Trimming took off 3 bases at V and 1 base at J, with 18 bases between the two ends. CDR1 SNHLY and CDR2 FYNNEI come from the germline V gene. The length of the CDR3 is 17 residues. As DNA, the CDR3 is TGTGCCAGCAGTGAGGGGCGGCTACTCCCACCCCAAGAGACCCAGTACTTC. Translated: CASSEGRLLPPQETQYF.

V usage is TRBV6-1 and J usage is TRBJ1-5; D is undetermined. CDR1 is MNHNS and CDR2 is SASEGT in the germline V gene. The V gene lost 8 bases and the J gene lost 0 bases, with 11 bases spanning the gap. The CDR3 loop spans 14 amino acids. CDR3 sequence reads: CASGEVYSNQPQHF. In DNA form, the CDR3 reads TGTGCCAGCGGCGAGGTATATAGCAATCAGCCCCAGCATTTT.

This clone was picked up a small number of times. The V gene is TRBV5-1, the J gene TRBJ2-1; TRBD2 matches at 10 bases. Germline V gene data show CDR1 as SGHRS and CDR2 as YFSETQ. The V gene end was trimmed by 2 bases and the J gene end by 6 bases; junction bases not matched to a gene: 5. The CDR3 covers 15 residues. Here the CDR3 reads CASSLEVAGGNEQFF. The CDR3 DNA reads as TGCGCCAGCAGCTTAGAGGTAGCGGGGGGCAATGAGCAGTTCTTC.

The CDR3, as DNA: TGTGCCAGCAGGCTTCAGGGACTTAATGAAAAACTGTTTTTT. Residues: CASRLQGLNEKLFF. The V gene is TRBV6-6, the J gene TRBJ1-4; possibly TRBD1 for D (5 bases). V lost 6 bases and J lost 4, with 12 bases in between. The CDR3 runs 14 residues. Germline loops: CDR1 MNHNY, CDR2 SVGAGI (reference sequence).

The V and J genes are TRBV15 and TRBJ2-7; tentative D call: TRBD2 (7 bases). Trimming cost V 2 bases and J 2 bases, with 13 bases left between them. The CDR3 covers 15 residues. Germline CDR1 reads LNHNV; CDR2 reads YYDKDF (reference sequence). CDR3 nucleotides: TGTGCCACCAGCAGAAGGGGGGGGATTGCCTACGAGCAGTACTTC. Translated: CATSRRGGIAYEQYF.

This clone occurred once. The V gene is TRBV7-2, the J gene TRBJ1-4; the D gene is possibly TRBD1 (6 bases). The V end was cut by 5 bases, the J end by 4 bases, with 11 bases between. Germline lookup yields CDR1 SGHTA and CDR2 FQGNSA. The CDR3 has 14 amino acids. The CDR3 nucleotides are TGTGCCAGCAGCCTGCAGGGGAATAATGAAAAACTGTTTTTT. The encoded protein is CASSLQGNNEKLFF.

This rearrangement joins TRBV18 to TRBJ1-2, with TRBD1 as a possible D gene (6 bases). V lost 5 bases and J 2 bases, leaving 21 bases between the germline ends. The germline CDR1 and CDR2 sequences are KGHSH and LQKENI. CDR3 length: 17 amino acids. Here the CDR3 reads CASSTNQGQTFNYGYTF. The CDR3 DNA sequence: TGTGCCAGCTCAACAAACCAAGGACAGACCTTCAACTATGGCTACACCTTC.

This sequence joins TRBV4-1 and TRBJ2-1; the D gene is possibly TRBD2 (6 bases). The V end lost 3 bases, the J end lost 0 bases, and 18 bases lay between the germline ends. CDR1 is MGHRA and CDR2 is YSYEKL in the germline V gene. There are 18 residues in the CDR3. The CDR3 DNA follows: TGCGCCAGCAGCCACATCATCGGGGGTACCAGCTCCTACAATGAGCAGTTCTTC. Translated, it gives CASSHIIGGTSSYNEQFF.

The V call is TRBV5-1, the J call TRBJ1-1, with D possibly being TRBD1 (5 bases). Trimming cost V 5 bases and J 6 bases, with 8 bases left between them. Looked up from germline, CDR1 is SGHRS and CDR2 is YFSETQ. The CDR3 consists of 11 residues. This chain's CDR3 is CASRQAPEAFF. The CDR3 bases are TGCGCCAGCAGACAGGCTCCTGAAGCTTTCTTT.

V usage is TRBV19 and J usage is TRBJ2-5; D unresolved. The CDR3 has 13 amino acids. V was clipped by 6 bases and J by 0 bases, with 8 bases between them. Germline V lookup: CDR1 LNHDA, CDR2 SQIVND (reference sequence). The CDR3 bases are TGTGCCAGTAGCCGCCTAGACCAAGAGACCCAGTACTTC. Encoded protein: CASSRLDQETQYF.

This chain uses TRBV6-5 with TRBJ1-1; D gene ambiguous. V was cut by 5 bases and J by 5 bases, with 15 bases left in between. The CDR3 is 14 residues long. CDR1 and CDR2 from the germline V gene are MNHEY and SVGAGI. The CDR3 bases are TGTGCCAGCAGTCCGTTCCTGGGAGGGACTGAAGCTTTCTTT. It specifies CASSPFLGGTEAFF.

The chain uses TRBV5-6 and TRBJ2-1; no reliable D call. This CDR3 has 13 amino acids. Between the trimmed V and J ends, which lost 0 bases and 4 bases, there was a span of 5 bases. From germline, CDR1 is SGHDT and CDR2 YYEEEE. CDR3 loop: CASSLGPYNEQFF. The CDR3 DNA sequence: TGTGCCAGCAGCTTGGGTCCTTACAATGAGCAGTTCTTC.

This chain uses TRBV5-6 with TRBJ2-5, with D possibly being TRBD1 (6 bases). Germline loops: CDR1 SGHDT, CDR2 YYEEEE. Between the trimmed V and J ends, which lost 0 bases and 3 bases, there was a span of 6 bases. The CDR3 is made up of 13 amino acids. Here the CDR3 DNA reads TGTGCCAGCAGCTTGGACAGGGAAGAGACCCAGTACTTC. Translated: CASSLDREETQYF.